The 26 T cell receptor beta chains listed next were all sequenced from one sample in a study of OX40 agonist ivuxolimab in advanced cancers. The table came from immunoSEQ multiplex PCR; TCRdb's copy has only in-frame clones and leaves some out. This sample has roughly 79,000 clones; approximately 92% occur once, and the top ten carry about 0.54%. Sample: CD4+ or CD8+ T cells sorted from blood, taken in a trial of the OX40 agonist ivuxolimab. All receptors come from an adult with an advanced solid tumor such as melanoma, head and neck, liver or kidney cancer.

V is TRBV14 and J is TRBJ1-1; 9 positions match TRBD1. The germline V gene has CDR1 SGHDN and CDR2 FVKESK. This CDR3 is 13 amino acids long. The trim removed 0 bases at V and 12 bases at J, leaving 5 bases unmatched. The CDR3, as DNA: TGTGCCAGCAGCCAAGATCGGGGGACAGGGACTTTCTTT. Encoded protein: CASSQDRGTGTFF.

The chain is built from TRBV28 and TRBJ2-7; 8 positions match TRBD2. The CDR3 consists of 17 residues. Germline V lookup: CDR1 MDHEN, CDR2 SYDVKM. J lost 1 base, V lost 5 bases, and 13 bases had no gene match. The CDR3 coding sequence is TGTGCCAGCAGTCCTTATACCCCCGCTAGCGGGTCCTACGAGCAGTACTTC. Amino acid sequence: CASSPYTPASGSYEQYF.

The DNA for the CDR3 is TGTGCCAGCAGCTTAGTAGGGGGACCCTCCCGGACCTACAATGAGCAGTTCTTC. Residues: CASSLVGGPSRTYNEQFF. This chain connects TRBV7-2 to TRBJ2-1; tentative D call: TRBD1 (6 bases). With 1 base removed from V and 2 bases from J, the gap between germline ends came to 18 bases. Germline CDR1 reads SGHTA; CDR2 reads FQGNSA. The CDR3 has 18 residues.

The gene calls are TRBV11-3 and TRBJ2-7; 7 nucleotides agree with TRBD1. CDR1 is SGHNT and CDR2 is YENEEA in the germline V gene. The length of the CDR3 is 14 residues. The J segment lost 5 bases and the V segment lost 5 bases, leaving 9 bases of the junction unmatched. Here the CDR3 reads CASSPRQGFNEQYF. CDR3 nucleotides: TGTGCCAGCAGCCCACGACAGGGTTTCAACGAGCAGTACTTC.

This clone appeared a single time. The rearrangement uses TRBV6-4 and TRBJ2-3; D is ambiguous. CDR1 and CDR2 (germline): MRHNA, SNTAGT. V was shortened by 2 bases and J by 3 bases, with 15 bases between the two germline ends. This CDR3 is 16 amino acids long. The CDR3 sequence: CASSDLWLGGTDTQYF. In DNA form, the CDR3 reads TGTGCCAGCAGTGACCTCTGGTTGGGTGGGACAGATACGCAGTATTTT.

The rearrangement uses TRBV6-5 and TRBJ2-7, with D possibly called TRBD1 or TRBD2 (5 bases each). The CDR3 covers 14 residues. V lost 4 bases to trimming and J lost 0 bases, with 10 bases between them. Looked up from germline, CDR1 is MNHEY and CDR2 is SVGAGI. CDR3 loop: CASSWGPISYEQYF. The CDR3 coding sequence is TGTGCCAGCAGTTGGGGACCGATCTCCTACGAGCAGTACTTC.

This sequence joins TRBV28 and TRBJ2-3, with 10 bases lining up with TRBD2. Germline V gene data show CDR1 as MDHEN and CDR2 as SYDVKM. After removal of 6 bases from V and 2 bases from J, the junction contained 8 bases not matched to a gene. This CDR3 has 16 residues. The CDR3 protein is CASSPMTSGFTDTQYF. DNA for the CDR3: TGTGCCAGCAGCCCCATGACTAGCGGGTTCACAGATACGCAGTATTTT.

Written as DNA, the CDR3 is TGTGCCAGCAGTTACTCGATCAGGGTTCACACTGAAGCTTTCTTT. Translating gives CASSYSIRVHTEAFF. The chain uses TRBV6-5 and TRBJ1-1; maybe TRBD1 (5 bases). In germline, CDR1 is MNHEY, CDR2 SVGAGI. With 0 bases removed from V and 3 bases from J, the gap between germline ends came to 11 bases. CDR3 length equals 15 residues.

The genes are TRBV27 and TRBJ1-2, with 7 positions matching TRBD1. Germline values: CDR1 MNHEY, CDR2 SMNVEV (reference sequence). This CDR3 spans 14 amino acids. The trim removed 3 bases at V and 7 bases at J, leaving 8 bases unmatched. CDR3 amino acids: CASSFKGQEGGYTF. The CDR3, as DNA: TGTGCCAGCAGTTTCAAAGGACAGGAGGGTGGCTACACCTTC.

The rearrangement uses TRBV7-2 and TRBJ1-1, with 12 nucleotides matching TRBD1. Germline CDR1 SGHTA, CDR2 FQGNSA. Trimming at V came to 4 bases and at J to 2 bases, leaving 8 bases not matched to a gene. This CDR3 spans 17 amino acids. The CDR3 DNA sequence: TGTGCCAGCAGCTGGAGAGCCGGGACAGGGGGCAACACTGAAGCTTTCTTT. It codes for CASSWRAGTGGNTEAFF. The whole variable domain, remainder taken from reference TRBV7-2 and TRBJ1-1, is GAGVSQSPSNKVTEKGKDVELRCDPISGHTALYWYRQSLGQGLEFLIYFQGNSAPDKSGLPSDRFSAERTGGSVSTLTIQRTQQEDSAVYLCASSWRAGTGGNTEAFFGQGTRLTVV.

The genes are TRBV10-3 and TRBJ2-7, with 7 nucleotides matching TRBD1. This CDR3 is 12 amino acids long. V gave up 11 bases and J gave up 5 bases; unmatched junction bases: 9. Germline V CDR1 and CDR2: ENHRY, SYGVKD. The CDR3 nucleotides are TGTGCCTCCAGGGGACAGAGCGACGAGCAGTACTTC. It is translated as CASRGQSDEQYF.

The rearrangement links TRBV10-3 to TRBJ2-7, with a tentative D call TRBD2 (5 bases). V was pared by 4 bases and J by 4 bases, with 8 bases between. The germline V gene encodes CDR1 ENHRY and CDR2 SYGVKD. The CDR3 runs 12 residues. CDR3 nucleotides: TGTGCCATCAGTGCGGGGAGTTACGAGCAGTACTTC. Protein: CAISAGSYEQYF.

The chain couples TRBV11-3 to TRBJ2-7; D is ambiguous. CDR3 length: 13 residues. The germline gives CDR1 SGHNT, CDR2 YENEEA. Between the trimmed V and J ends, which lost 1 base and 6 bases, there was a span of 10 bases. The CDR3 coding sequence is TGTGCCAGCAGCTTAGGTGGATTAGTCGAGCAGTACTTC. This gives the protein CASSLGGLVEQYF. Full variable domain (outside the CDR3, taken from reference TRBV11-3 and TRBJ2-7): EAGVVQSPRYKIIEKKQPVAFWCNPISGHNTLYWYLQNLGQGPELLIRYENEEAVDDSQLPKDRFSAERLKGVDSTLKIQPAELGDSAVYLCASSLGGLVEQYFGPGTRLTVT.

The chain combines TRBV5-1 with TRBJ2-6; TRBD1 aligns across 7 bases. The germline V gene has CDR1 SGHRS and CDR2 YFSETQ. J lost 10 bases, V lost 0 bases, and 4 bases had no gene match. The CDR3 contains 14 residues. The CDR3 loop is CASSLATGQNVLTF. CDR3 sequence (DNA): TGCGCCAGCAGCTTGGCGACAGGGCAAAACGTCCTGACTTTC.

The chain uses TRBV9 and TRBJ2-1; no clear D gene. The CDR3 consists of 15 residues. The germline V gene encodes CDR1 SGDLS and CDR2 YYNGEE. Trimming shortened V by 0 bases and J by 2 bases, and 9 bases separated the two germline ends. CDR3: CASSVADGTYNEQFF. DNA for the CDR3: TGTGCCAGCAGCGTAGCTGACGGAACCTACAATGAGCAGTTCTTC.

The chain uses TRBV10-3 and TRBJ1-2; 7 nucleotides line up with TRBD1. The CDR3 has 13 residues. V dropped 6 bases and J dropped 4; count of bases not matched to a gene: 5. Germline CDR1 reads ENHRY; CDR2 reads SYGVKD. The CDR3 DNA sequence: TGTGCCATCAGGACCCGACAGGGCTATGGCTACACCTTC. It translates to CAIRTRQGYGYTF.

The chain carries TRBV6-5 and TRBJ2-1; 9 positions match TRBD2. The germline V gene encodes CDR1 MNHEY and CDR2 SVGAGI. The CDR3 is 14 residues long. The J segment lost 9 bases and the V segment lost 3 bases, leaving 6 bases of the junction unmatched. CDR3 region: CASSYRGRAAEQFF. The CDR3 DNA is TGTGCCAGCAGTTATCGCGGGAGGGCCGCTGAGCAGTTCTTC.

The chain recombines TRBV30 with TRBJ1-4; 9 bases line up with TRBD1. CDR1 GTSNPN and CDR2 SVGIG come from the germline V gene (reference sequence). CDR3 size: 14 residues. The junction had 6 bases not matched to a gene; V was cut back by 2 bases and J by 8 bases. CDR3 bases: TGTGCCTGGAGTACAGGGGGCGGCGACGAAAAACTGTTTTTT. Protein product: CAWSTGGGDEKLFF. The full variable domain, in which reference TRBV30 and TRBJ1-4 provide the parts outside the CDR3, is SQTIHQWPATLVQPVGSPLSLECTVEGTSNPNLYWYRQAAGRGLQLLFYSVGIGQISSEVPQNLSASRPQDRQFILSSKKLLLSDSGFYLCAWSTGGGDEKLFFGSGTQLSVL.

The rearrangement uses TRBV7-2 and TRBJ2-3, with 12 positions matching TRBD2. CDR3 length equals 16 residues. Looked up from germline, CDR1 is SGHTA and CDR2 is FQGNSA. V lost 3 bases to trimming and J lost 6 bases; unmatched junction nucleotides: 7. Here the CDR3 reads CASSFSSGRALDTQYF. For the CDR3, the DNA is TGTGCCAGCAGCTTTTCTAGCGGGAGGGCCTTGGATACGCAGTATTTT. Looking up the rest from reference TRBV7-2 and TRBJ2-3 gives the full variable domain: GAGVSQSPSNKVTEKGKDVELRCDPISGHTALYWYRQSLGQGLEFLIYFQGNSAPDKSGLPSDRFSAERTGGSVSTLTIQRTQQEDSAVYLCASSFSSGRALDTQYFGPGTRLTVL.

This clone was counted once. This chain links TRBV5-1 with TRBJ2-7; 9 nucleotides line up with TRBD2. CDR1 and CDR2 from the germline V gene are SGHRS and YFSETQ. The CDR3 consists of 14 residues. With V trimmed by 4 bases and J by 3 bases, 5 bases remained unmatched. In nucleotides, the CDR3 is TGCGCCAGCAGCGTGGGACTAGCAGGCTACGAGCAGTACTTC. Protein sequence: CASSVGLAGYEQYF.

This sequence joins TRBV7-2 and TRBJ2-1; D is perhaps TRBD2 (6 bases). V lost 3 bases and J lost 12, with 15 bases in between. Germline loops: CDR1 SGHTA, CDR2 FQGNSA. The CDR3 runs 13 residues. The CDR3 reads CASSFIADSGQFF. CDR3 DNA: TGTGCCAGCAGCTTCATAGCAGATAGCGGGCAGTTCTTC.

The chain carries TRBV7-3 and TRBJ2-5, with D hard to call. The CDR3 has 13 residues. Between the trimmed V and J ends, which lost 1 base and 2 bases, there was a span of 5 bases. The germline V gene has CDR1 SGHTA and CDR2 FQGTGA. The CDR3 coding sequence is TGTGCCAGCAGCTTAATAGCTCAAGAGACCCAGTACTTC. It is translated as CASSLIAQETQYF.

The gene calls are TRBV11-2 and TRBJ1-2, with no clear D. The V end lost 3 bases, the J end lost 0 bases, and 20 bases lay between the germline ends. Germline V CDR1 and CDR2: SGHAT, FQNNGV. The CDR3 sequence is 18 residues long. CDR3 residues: CASSFSPSLIGSNYGYTF. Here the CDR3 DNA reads TGTGCCAGCAGCTTCTCTCCGTCCCTCATAGGGTCTAACTATGGCTACACCTTC.

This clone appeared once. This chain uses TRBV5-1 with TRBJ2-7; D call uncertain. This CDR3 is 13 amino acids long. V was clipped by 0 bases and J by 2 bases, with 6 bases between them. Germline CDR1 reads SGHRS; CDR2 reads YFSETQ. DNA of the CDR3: TGCGCCAGCAGCTTGGAGGGCGCCTACGAGCAGTACTTC. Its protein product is CASSLEGAYEQYF.

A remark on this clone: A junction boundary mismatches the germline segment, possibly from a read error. The CDR3: CATNSGTDTQYF. The CDR3 nucleotides read TGTGCCACTAATTCCGGCACGGATACGCAGTATTTT. This chain links TRBV6-6 with TRBJ2-3, with D unclear. The CDR3 is 12 amino acids. Germline V lookup: CDR1 MNHNY, CDR2 SVGAGI (reference sequence).

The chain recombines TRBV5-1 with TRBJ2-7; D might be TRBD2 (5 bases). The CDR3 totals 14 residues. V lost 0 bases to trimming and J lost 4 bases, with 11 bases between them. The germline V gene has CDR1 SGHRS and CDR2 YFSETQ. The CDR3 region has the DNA TGCGCCAGCAGCTTGGGTTCTAGCAGATACGAGCAGTACTTC. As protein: CASSLGSSRYEQYF.